These 21 T cell receptor beta chains originate from one sample sequenced in a study of CD4 T cells in relation to SARS-CoV-2 and coronaviruses. Using immunoSEQ multiplex PCR, the repertoire was profiled, and TCRdb retains in-frame clones only, with some absent. The sample shows some 60,000 clones, just over 90% of them seen only once. Sequenced material: naive CD4+ T cells from PBMCs. Documented subset: naive CD4+ T cells isolated by negative enrichment. The receptors stem from an adult with COVID-19.

The rearrangement joins TRBV5-1 to TRBJ2-3, with 7 bases matching TRBD1. Germline trimming cut 2 bases from V and 3 bases from J; bases unmatched to any gene: 18. The CDR3 runs to 19 residues. Germline loops: CDR1 SGHRS, CDR2 YFSETQ. CDR3 nucleotide sequence: TGCGCCAGCAGCTTCCAACCTACAGGGGAGTGGAGTGGAACAGATACGCAGTATTTT. Translating it yields CASSFQPTGEWSGTDTQYF.

The chain uses TRBV4-3 and TRBJ1-6; tentative D call: TRBD1 (5 bases). The CDR3 has 15 amino acids. Trimming removed 1 base from V and 6 bases from J, with 10 bases in between. The germline V gene has CDR1 LGHNA and CDR2 YSLEER. The CDR3 region has the DNA TGCGCCAGCAGCCAAGCCGGGCAGGGTAATTCACCCCTCCACTTT. Amino acid sequence: CASSQAGQGNSPLHF.

The chain combines TRBV11-2 with TRBJ2-5; D gene uncertain. Trimming took 5 bases from V and 5 from J, leaving 6 bases between them. This CDR3 spans 11 amino acids. In germline, CDR1 is SGHAT, CDR2 FQNNGV. The CDR3 protein is CASSLLETQYF. The CDR3 coding sequence is TGTGCCAGCAGCCTCTTGGAGACCCAGTACTTC.

This clone was seen only once. The chain employs TRBV9 and TRBJ2-1, with 11 bases identical to TRBD2. Germline CDR1 SGDLS, CDR2 YYNGEE. With 4 bases clipped from V and 5 bases from J, the junction kept 2 bases outside the gene matches. This CDR3 is built from 14 residues. The CDR3 is CASSKGLADNEQFF. The DNA of the CDR3 is TGTGCCAGCAGCAAGGGACTAGCGGACAATGAGCAGTTCTTC.

The rearrangement uses TRBV6-6 and TRBJ1-5; 9 positions match TRBD1. CDR3 length equals 15 residues. Germline CDR1 and CDR2: MNHNY and SVGAGI (reference sequence). V lost 4 bases and J lost 3; bases outside the gene matches: 4. Here the CDR3 reads CASSWTGAANQPQHF. The DNA of the CDR3 is TGTGCCAGCAGTTGGACAGGGGCAGCCAATCAGCCCCAGCATTTT.

CDR3 sequence (DNA): TGTGCCAGCAGTTACTCGGGACAGGGGATCGGCTATGGCTACACCTTC. It yields the protein CASSYSGQGIGYGYTF. The rearrangement links TRBV6-5 to TRBJ1-2, with 10 nucleotides matching TRBD1. The germline CDR1 and CDR2 sequences are MNHEY and SVGAGI. V dropped 0 bases and J dropped 4; count of bases not matched to a gene: 5. This CDR3 region has 16 residues.

The chain employs TRBV2 and TRBJ1-3; 7 positions agree with TRBD1. Unmatched junction bases numbered 5, after V lost 6 bases and J lost 0 bases. The CDR3 spans 15 residues. Germline CDR1 SNHLY, CDR2 FYNNEI. CDR3 amino acids: CASRRQGTSGNTIYF. As DNA, the CDR3 is TGTGCCAGCAGGAGACAGGGCACCTCTGGAAACACCATATATTTT.

The J gene is TRBJ2-7, the V gene TRBV7-9; D may be TRBD2 (5 bases). From germline, CDR1 is SEHNR and CDR2 FQNEAQ (reference sequence). V gave up 0 bases and J gave up 2 bases, with 14 bases separating them. The CDR3 spans 16 residues. The CDR3 bases are TGTGCCAGCAGCTTAGCAAGAGCGGAGCTGGCCTACGAGCAGTACTTC. It specifies CASSLARAELAYEQYF.

This clone showed up just once. The rearrangement joins TRBV4-1 to TRBJ2-5, with D possibly being TRBD2 (6 bases). There are 13 residues in the CDR3. From germline, CDR1 is MGHRA and CDR2 YSYEKL. Trimming removed 2 bases from V and 5 bases from J, with 9 bases in between. CDR3 coding DNA: TGCGCCAGCAGCCAACGGGAGCAGGAGACCCAGTACTTC. The encoded protein is CASSQREQETQYF.

The chain is built from TRBV5-6 and TRBJ2-1, with TRBD2 identical over 12 bases. Germline assignment: CDR1 SGHDT and CDR2 YYEEEE. Trimming at V came to 4 bases and at J to 7 bases, leaving 15 bases not matched to a gene. The CDR3 length is 18 residues. CDR3 sequence (DNA): TGTGCCAGCAGCATGCTCGCGACTAGCGGGAGTTTTTTGAATGAGCAGTTCTTC. Protein: CASSMLATSGSFLNEQFF.

The chain recombines TRBV2 with TRBJ1-5; D not resolved. From germline, CDR1 is SNHLY and CDR2 FYNNEI. V shed 1 base and J shed 2 bases, with 9 bases lying between them. The CDR3 contains 15 residues. CDR3 nucleotide sequence: TGTGCCAGCAGTGAAGTGACCAGAGGCAATCAGCCCCAGCATTTT. Encoded protein: CASSEVTRGNQPQHF.

J is TRBJ2-5 and V is TRBV28; 7 nucleotides line up with TRBD1. Trimming removed 8 bases from V and 6 bases from J; junction bases left unmatched: 21. CDR1 is MDHEN and CDR2 is SYDVKM in the germline V gene. CDR3 size: 17 residues. CDR3: CASRTARGGNARKTQYF. Here the CDR3 DNA reads TGTGCCAGCCGAACAGCTAGAGGGGGCAACGCAAGGAAGACCCAGTACTTC.

V and J are TRBV7-9 and TRBJ2-3; no clear D. Germline-derived CDR1 and CDR2 are SEHNR and FQNEAQ (reference sequence). CDR3 length equals 12 residues. Trimming removed 8 bases at V and 4 bases at J, with 10 bases between. CDR3 sequence (DNA): TGTGCCAGCGGCCTGGGATCAGATACGCAGTATTTT. The encoded protein is CASGLGSDTQYF.

The V call is TRBV30, the J call TRBJ2-3, with a possible D match to TRBD2 (6 bases). V was cut by 1 base and J by 4 bases, with 12 bases left in between. Germline CDR1 is GTSNPN and CDR2 is SVGIG (reference sequence). This CDR3 region has 14 residues. This CDR3 is CAWSERVSADTQYF. The CDR3 coding sequence is TGTGCCTGGAGTGAGCGGGTTTCTGCAGATACGCAGTATTTT.

V gene TRBV15 combines with J gene TRBJ2-3; 12 bases agree with TRBD2. Germline lookup yields CDR1 LNHNV and CDR2 YYDKDF (reference sequence). The CDR3 covers 16 residues. V lost 2 bases to trimming and J lost 2 bases; unmatched junction nucleotides: 2. The CDR3 region has the DNA TGTGCCACCAGCAGACGACTAGCGGGAGCCACAGATACGCAGTATTTT. Protein: CATSRRLAGATDTQYF.

This chain uses TRBV7-3 with TRBJ2-1, with D perhaps assigned TRBD1 or TRBD2 (5 bases each). V gave up 4 bases and J gave up 7 bases, with 14 bases separating them. Germline V gene lookup returns CDR1 SGHTA and CDR2 FQGTGA. The CDR3 is 14 residues long. The CDR3 bases are TGTGCCAGCAGCTCCTCCGGGACGGGAAATGAGCAGTTCTTC. Amino acid sequence: CASSSSGTGNEQFF.

The chain links TRBV5-1 to TRBJ2-3; TRBD2 might be the D (7 bases). Germline assignment: CDR1 SGHRS and CDR2 YFSETQ. Trimming removed 4 bases from V and 3 bases from J, with 18 bases in between. CDR3 length: 16 residues. CDR3 amino acids: CASSRGAGDRTDTQYF. DNA of the CDR3: TGCGCCAGCAGCCGGGGGGCAGGAGACAGGACAGATACGCAGTATTTT.

J is TRBJ2-6 and V is TRBV2; TRBD2 aligns across 7 bases. CDR1 is SNHLY, CDR2 FYNNEI, per germline. V was clipped by 6 bases and J by 2 bases; unmatched bases: 1. The CDR3 spans 14 residues. CDR3 in amino acids: CASRGGTGANVLTF. The CDR3 DNA is TGTGCCAGCAGGGGGGGGACTGGGGCCAACGTCCTGACTTTC.

The chain recombines TRBV28 with TRBJ2-1; 9 bases match TRBD1. Looked up from germline, CDR1 is MDHEN and CDR2 is SYDVKM. This CDR3 has 16 amino acids. The V segment lost 4 bases and the J segment 4 bases; nucleotides outside the gene matches: 8. DNA for the CDR3: TGTGCCAGCAGTTCTGCTAGACAGGGGGGTTACAATGAGCAGTTCTTC. Translated: CASSSARQGGYNEQFF.

This clone was seen only once. The chain joins TRBV5-1 to TRBJ2-3; 7 nucleotides agree with TRBD1. CDR3 length: 17 residues. Per germline, CDR1 SGHRS and CDR2 YFSETQ. With 4 bases clipped from V and 0 bases from J, the junction kept 11 bases outside the gene matches. The CDR3 bases are TGCGCCAGCAGCACCGACAGGGTCGAGACTAGCACAGATACGCAGTATTTT. This sequence encodes CASSTDRVETSTDTQYF.

V and J are TRBV18 and TRBJ2-5; D ambiguous. With 1 base removed from V and 0 bases from J, the gap between germline ends came to 9 bases. The CDR3 consists of 15 residues. CDR1 and CDR2 (germline): KGHSH, LQKENI. The CDR3 DNA reads TGTGCCAGCTCACCACTTCTCGGATACCAAGAGACCCAGTACTTC. Translating it yields CASSPLLGYQETQYF.